These 27 T cell receptor beta chains share one sample of origin, sequenced in a study of Tregs in tolerant kidney transplant recipients. Sequencing was performed with immunoSEQ multiplex PCR; in TCRdb, only in-frame clones are kept and a portion is missing. The repertoire holds some 240,000 clones, with roughly 80% as singletons. Specimen: CD4+ T cells from blood. The receptors derive from a human donor in good health.

Concerning this clone: Other DNA variants within this sample encode the same CDR3. The V gene is TRBV15, the J gene TRBJ1-5; 11 bases fit TRBD1. The length of the CDR3 is 15 residues. J gave up 9 bases and V 0 bases, and 4 bases lay outside the gene matches. From germline, CDR1 is LNHNV and CDR2 YYDKDF (reference sequence). The CDR3 nucleotides are TGTGCCACCAGCAGAGACGGGACAGGGGGTTGGCCCCAGCATTTT. Translated, it gives CATSRDGTGGWPQHF.

The chain recombines TRBV27 with TRBJ1-5; 8 positions agree with TRBD1. The germline CDR1 and CDR2 sequences are MNHEY and SMNVEV (reference sequence). The CDR3 length is 15 residues. Trimming cost V 4 bases and J 2 bases; bases outside gene matches: 4. The CDR3 protein is CASSYSTGGNQPQHF. CDR3 in DNA: TGTGCCAGCAGTTACTCGACAGGGGGCAATCAGCCCCAGCATTTT.

The gene calls are TRBV5-4 and TRBJ1-2, with D unclear. V gave up 2 bases and J gave up 8 bases, with 13 bases separating them. The germline V gene encodes CDR1 SGHNT and CDR2 YYREEE (reference sequence). The CDR3 runs to 13 residues. CDR3 sequence: CASSFRGCLGYTF. The CDR3 DNA sequence: TGTGCCAGCAGCTTCCGAGGTTGTCTGGGCTACACCTTC. Looking up the rest from reference TRBV5-4 and TRBJ1-2 gives the full variable domain: ETGVTQSPTHLIKTRGQQVTLRCSSQSGHNTVSWYQQALGQGPQFIFQYYREEENGRGNFPPRFSGLQFPNYSSELNVNALELDDSALYLCASSFRGCLGYTFGSGTRLTVV.

The rearrangement links TRBV4-1 to TRBJ1-1, with a tentative D call TRBD1 (5 bases). The V gene's germline CDR1 is MGHRA and CDR2 YSYEKL. V gave up 6 bases and J gave up 5 bases, with 22 bases separating them. The CDR3 extends over 16 amino acids. As DNA, the CDR3 is TGCGCCAGCAGTTTCGACGTTAGGGGAAGGAATACTGAAGCTTTCTTT. Its translation: CASSFDVRGRNTEAFF.

There are a few counts of this clone. The chain couples TRBV6-1 to TRBJ1-3; 9 nucleotides line up with TRBD1. The germline V gene encodes CDR1 MNHNS and CDR2 SASEGT. The CDR3 sequence is 14 residues long. V lost 8 bases, J lost 0 bases, and 2 bases stayed unmatched. Here the CDR3 DNA reads TGTGCCAGCGGACAGGGGCACTCTGGAAACACCATATATTTT. Translated: CASGQGHSGNTIYF.

Notes on this clone: A junction end diverges from the germline sequence, so it may reflect a read error. V and J are TRBV7-7 and TRBJ2-1, with 8 bases matching TRBD2. This CDR3 contains 13 residues. From germline, CDR1 is SSHAT and CDR2 FNYEAQ (reference sequence). CDR3 region: CASSLGLANEQFF. CDR3 bases: TGTGCTAGCAGCTTAGGACTAGCCAATGAGCAGTTCTTC.

The CDR3 loop is CASMRQGKANTEAFF. In DNA form, the CDR3 reads TGTGCCAGCATGAGGCAGGGGAAGGCGAACACTGAAGCTTTCTTT. V usage is TRBV6-5 and J usage is TRBJ1-1, with a tentative D call TRBD1 (6 bases). Per the germline V gene, CDR1 is MNHEY and CDR2 is SVGAGI. This CDR3 is built from 15 residues. V was clipped by 7 bases and J by 1 base, with 16 bases between them.

With regard to this clone: Compared with germline, one end of the junction differs, possibly owing to a read error. This chain connects TRBV7-7 to TRBJ2-6; unclear D gene. Germline lookup yields CDR1 SSHAT and CDR2 FNYEAQ (reference sequence). The CDR3 is made up of 14 amino acids. CDR3 coding DNA: TGTGCTAGCAGCGCCAGCTCTGGGGCCAACGTCCTGACTTTC. Translating it yields CASSASSGANVLTF.

The rearrangement joins TRBV7-2 to TRBJ2-7; no clear D. V lost 4 bases to trimming and J lost 6 bases, with 7 bases between them. Germline loops: CDR1 SGHTA, CDR2 FQGNSA. This CDR3 region has 11 residues. The CDR3 nucleotides are TGTGCCAGCAGCTCATACTCCGAGCAGTACTTC. Encoded protein: CASSSYSEQYF.

V usage is TRBV5-1 and J usage is TRBJ1-2; TRBD1 agrees at 7 bases. V was pared by 2 bases and J by 2 bases, with 0 bases of the junction left unmatched. The CDR3 is 13 amino acids. Germline CDR1 and CDR2: SGHRS and YFSETQ. CDR3 DNA sequence: TGCGCCAGCAGCTTACAGGGGAACTATGGCTACACCTTC. Translation: CASSLQGNYGYTF.

This clone appeared a single time. The chain carries TRBV5-1 and TRBJ2-5, with 15 bases aligning to TRBD2. The V and J ends lost 4 bases and 4 bases, in that order; junction bases with no gene match: 2. The CDR3 consists of 15 residues. CDR1 SGHRS and CDR2 YFSETQ come from the germline V gene. CDR3 sequence: CASSEGLAGGETQYF. As DNA, the CDR3 is TGCGCCAGCAGCGAGGGACTAGCGGGGGGAGAGACCCAGTACTTC. Using reference TRBV5-1 and TRBJ2-5 for the parts outside the CDR3, the full variable domain is KAGVTQTPRYLIKTRGQQVTLSCSPISGHRSVSWYQQTPGQGLQFLFEYFSETQRNKGNFPGRFSGRQFSNSRSEMNVSTLELGDSALYLCASSEGLAGGETQYFGPGTRLLVL.

The V and J genes are TRBV18 and TRBJ2-1; the D is unclear. Germline lookup yields CDR1 KGHSH and CDR2 LQKENI. This CDR3 has 15 residues. Trimming shortened V by 3 bases and J by 5 bases, and 14 bases separated the two germline ends. CDR3 protein: CASSPFSTAHNEQFF. CDR3 nucleotides: TGTGCCAGCTCACCGTTCTCGACGGCGCACAATGAGCAGTTCTTC.

This rearrangement joins TRBV15 to TRBJ2-3, with no clear D. V was shortened by 0 bases and J by 2 bases, with 6 bases between the two germline ends. Per germline, CDR1 LNHNV and CDR2 YYDKDF (reference sequence). The CDR3 is 14 residues long. CDR3 region: CATSRDLVTDTQYF. As DNA, the CDR3 is TGTGCCACCAGCAGAGATCTTGTCACAGATACGCAGTATTTT. The entire variable domain, with the rest obtained from reference TRBV15 and TRBJ2-3, is as follows: DAMVIQNPRYQVTQFGKPVTLSCSQTLNHNVMYWYQQKSSQAPKLLFHYYDKDFNNEADTPDNFQSRRPNTSFCFLDIRSPGLGDTAMYLCATSRDLVTDTQYFGPGTRLTVL.

The CDR3 DNA is TGTGCCAGCAGCTTGGGGCTAGCGGAGGGGACCGGGGAGCTGTTTTTT. It yields the protein CASSLGLAEGTGELFF. This sequence joins TRBV11-3 and TRBJ2-2, with 7 bases that match TRBD2. Trimming at V came to 3 bases and at J to 5 bases, leaving 9 bases not matched to a gene. This CDR3 region has 16 residues. Germline-derived CDR1 and CDR2 are SGHNT and YENEEA.

The V and J genes are TRBV29-1 and TRBJ2-7, with a weak D call TRBD1 (6 bases). Germline V lookup: CDR1 SQVTM, CDR2 ANQGSEA. There are 12 residues in the CDR3. The CDR3 region is CSHRDTNYEQYF. In DNA form, the CDR3 reads TGCAGTCACCGGGACACGAACTACGAGCAGTACTTC.

The chain carries TRBV19 and TRBJ2-3; 11 bases line up with TRBD2. The CDR3 sequence is 14 residues long. The ends lost 7 bases at V and 4 bases at J; junction bases unmatched: 4. Germline V gene sequence: CDR1 LNHDA, CDR2 SQIVND (reference sequence). Here the CDR3 reads CASISGGAADTQYF. CDR3 in DNA: TGTGCCAGTATTAGCGGGGGGGCGGCAGATACGCAGTATTTT.

The table lists this clone with a count of one. The genes are TRBV5-6 and TRBJ2-5; 12 bases align to TRBD1. The CDR3 loop spans 16 amino acids. V lost 1 base and J lost 1; bases outside the gene matches: 2. Germline CDR1 reads SGHDT; CDR2 reads YYEEEE. CDR3 sequence (DNA): TGTGCCAGCAGCTTGCGGGGACAGGGGGCCCAAGAGACCCAGTACTTC. Amino acids: CASSLRGQGAQETQYF. The full variable domain, rest sourced from reference TRBV5-6 and TRBJ2-5, is DAGVTQSPTHLIKTRGQQVTLRCSPKSGHDTVSWYQQALGQGPQFIFQYYEEEERQRGNFPDRFSGHQFPNYSSELNVNALLLGDSALYLCASSLRGQGAQETQYFGPGTRLLVL.

The V call is TRBV10-1, the J call TRBJ1-5, with D hard to call. The CDR3 is 14 residues long. Per germline, CDR1 WNHNN and CDR2 SYGVQD (reference sequence). V lost 0 bases to trimming and J lost 5 bases, with 8 bases between them. The CDR3 DNA sequence: TGCGCCAGCAGTGAGTCCGGATACTATCAGCCCCAGCATTTT. Translated: CASSESGYYQPQHF.

This clone was seen just once. The chain combines TRBV5-1 with TRBJ2-1; 10 bases are shared with TRBD2. V was pared by 6 bases and J by 6 bases, with 12 bases of the junction left unmatched. CDR1 is SGHRS and CDR2 is YFSETQ in the germline V gene. The CDR3 extends over 16 amino acids. The CDR3 spells CASTPPGLAGANEQFF. The CDR3 DNA reads TGCGCCAGCACCCCCCCAGGGCTAGCGGGAGCCAATGAGCAGTTCTTC.

The chain carries TRBV11-2 and TRBJ1-1; 8 positions match TRBD1. The V segment lost 4 bases and the J segment 4 bases; nucleotides outside the gene matches: 8. The germline V gene has CDR1 SGHAT and CDR2 FQNNGV. This CDR3 comprises 15 residues. CDR3: CASSSTTGGSTEAFF. For the CDR3, the DNA is TGTGCCAGCAGCTCGACCACAGGGGGGAGCACTGAAGCTTTCTTT.

CDR3 sequence (DNA): TGCGCCAGCAGCTTATCCGCCGATGGCTACACCTTC. Protein sequence: CASSLSADGYTF. V is TRBV5-1 and J is TRBJ1-2; D unresolved. Trimming removed 2 bases at V and 6 bases at J, with 8 bases between. Per germline, CDR1 SGHRS and CDR2 YFSETQ. The CDR3 covers 12 residues.

The chain recombines TRBV9 with TRBJ2-1, with 7 bases fitting TRBD2. V gave up 2 bases and J gave up 7 bases; unmatched junction bases: 3. The CDR3 runs 13 residues. The germline CDR1 and CDR2 sequences are SGDLS and YYNGEE. CDR3 bases: TGTGCCAGCAGCGTTACTAGCGCTAATGAGCAGTTCTTC. As protein: CASSVTSANEQFF.

The V call is TRBV7-9, the J call TRBJ2-2; D is possibly TRBD1 (6 bases). Per the germline V gene, CDR1 is SEHNR and CDR2 is FQNEAQ (reference sequence). V dropped 6 bases and J dropped 12 bases, with 23 bases sitting between them. The CDR3 is made up of 15 amino acids. Here the CDR3 DNA reads TGTGCCAGCAGTCAGGGGCCAGCAAGCTCGGGGAAGCTGTTTTTT. Residues: CASSQGPASSGKLFF.

The chain has TRBV7-9 and TRBJ1-2, with no clear D. Trimming stripped 3 bases from V and 7 bases from J, with 12 bases between. The CDR3 loop spans 13 amino acids. The germline CDR1 and CDR2 sequences are SEHNR and FQNEAQ (reference sequence). CDR3 sequence reads: CASSFGDIRGYTF. The DNA of the CDR3 is TGTGCCAGCAGCTTTGGCGACATCCGTGGCTACACCTTC.

This chain links TRBV6-5 with TRBJ2-3; 7 positions match TRBD2. Germline lookup yields CDR1 MNHEY and CDR2 SVGAGI. V shed 4 bases, J shed 2 bases, and the junction held 9 bases outside the gene matches. This CDR3 has 16 amino acids. The CDR3 sequence is CASSSAGLPITDTQYF. CDR3 DNA: TGTGCCAGCAGTTCCGCGGGACTACCTATCACAGATACGCAGTATTTT.

The table lists this clone with a few counts. CDR3 DNA: TGTGCCAGCAGTCTTAGCGGGAGGGTCTCCGAGCAGTACTTC. Translation gives CASSLSGRVSEQYF. The chain joins TRBV6-5 to TRBJ2-7, with TRBD2 identical over 11 bases. V lost 5 bases, J lost 6 bases, and 6 bases stayed unmatched. Per the germline V gene, CDR1 is MNHEY and CDR2 is SVGAGI. CDR3 length: 14 residues.

This clone was counted between two and nine times. The chain links TRBV9 to TRBJ1-2; unclear D gene. With 1 base removed from V and 0 bases from J, the gap between germline ends came to 10 bases. Germline V gives CDR1 SGDLS, CDR2 YYNGEE. The CDR3 runs to 15 residues. DNA for the CDR3: TGTGCCAGCAGCGTAACGCGTTCCCCTAACTATGGCTACACCTTC. Its protein is CASSVTRSPNYGYTF.